Below, one T cell receptor (beta chain) is given with its context. The antigen remains unidentified. The data originate from a study of Ad26.COV2.S vaccination and SARS-CoV-2 variants. This CDR3 is built from 18 residues. Losses at the gene ends were 1 base for V and 2 bases for J; bases not matched to a gene: 10. Germline lookup yields CDR1 LNHNV and CDR2 YYDKDF (reference sequence). Broader study findings: Substantial post-vaccination breadth of spike-specific CD8+ and CD4+ T cell responses was reported. Estimates derived from TCR breadth and depth analyses may have underestimated total T cell responses. Higher spike-specific TCR breadth was found in vaccine recipients than in placebo recipients.

Assay used: immunoSEQ multiplex PCR; TCRdb lists only in-frame clones, some missing. Seen here are about 260,000 clones, around nine tenths observed once, and the top ten hold about 2.8%. Indicated treatment: some 20 received Ad26.COV2.S at low or high dose, single or two shots; 5 received placebo; per-sample allocation not given. Collection of the samples took place on day 63 after the first injection of vaccine or placebo. As its vector, the vaccine had Ad26, which expressed Wuhan-strain SARS-CoV-2 spike. This specimen was peripheral blood, taken in a trial of Ad26.COV2.S vaccine versus placebo. The V gene is TRBV15, the J gene TRBJ2-3, with 9 bases matching TRBD1. The TCR was taken from a person between 18 and 60 years old who received the Ad26.COV2.S COVID-19 vaccine or a placebo. This chain's CDR3 is CATSRVGLGQGITDTQYF. CDR3 in DNA: TGTGCCACCAGCAGAGTCGGCCTCGGACAGGGGATCACAGATACGCAGTATTTT.